This TCR beta chain was sequenced for a study of cytomegalovirus exposure and HLA in healthy donors. General study results and limits: Most of the CMV-associated TCR beta chains (in a later analysis) appeared to be HLA-restricted. Cytomegalovirus status, reportedly, was diagnosed with high specificity and sensitivity by the classifier. Available immune exposure information was restricted to CMV serostatus only.

Concerning this clone: Its antigen remains unidentified. Additional DNA sequences in this sample encode the identical CDR3.

CDR1 LGHNA and CDR2 YNFKEQ come from the germline V gene. The CDR3 consists of 14 residues. V dropped 3 bases and J dropped 1 base, with 9 bases sitting between them. This PCR relied on a set of 60 Vbeta primers and 13 Jbeta primers. The assay was immunoSEQ multiplex PCR, and TCRdb's table has in-frame clones only and misses some. Among 150,000 or so clones listed, approximately 75% were seen once. Healthy individuals who donated bone marrow served as the donors. The specimen was PBMCs. The clonotype comes from a girl between 5 and 17 years old in good health and CMV-seronegative. The chain links TRBV4-2 to TRBJ1-1; D is unclear. CDR3 in DNA: TGTGCCAGCAGCCATGGACGGGGGAACACTGAAGCTTTCTTT. Translated, it gives CASSHGRGNTEAFF.